This section outlines one TCR beta chain sequence together with its context. The antigen remains unidentified. This entry comes from a study of T cell responses to AZD1222 COVID-19 vaccine. Clones were sequenced by immunoSEQ multiplex PCR, and TCRdb holds only the in-frame ones, with some missing. The table has 25,000 or so clones, over 80% seen once. The study, taken as a whole, reports: Spike-wide coverage was observed for vaccine-associated CD4 TCRs, with dominant responses at 160-218 and 743-854. The breadth and depth of Spike-specific TCRs increased once two AZD1222 doses had been given. Donors in the cohort were predominantly white British and more often female, and clonal diversity was possibly underestimated.

This specimen consisted of peripheral blood, obtained 28 days after the second AZD1222 dose. The source is an adult who received the AZD1222 COVID-19 vaccine.

The CDR3 loop reads CASSVRAGGPDTGELFF. In nucleotides, the CDR3 is TGTGCCAGCAGCGTAAGGGCGGGAGGGCCTGACACCGGGGAGCTGTTTTTT. V usage is TRBV9 and J usage is TRBJ2-2; 9 bases agree with TRBD2. The CDR3 covers 17 residues. V shed 1 base and J 3 bases; nucleotides not matched to a gene: 7. Germline V gives CDR1 SGDLS, CDR2 YYNGEE.